The rows below give T cell receptor beta chains drawn from one sample of a study of CD8 T cells in Susac syndrome. TCRdb used MiXCR to reprocess the immunoSEQ multiplex PCR reads, holding one entry per CDR3 protein. Here the sample spans 20,000 to 25,000 distinct CDR3 sequences, about 92% being singletons. Sequencing was done on a sample of CD8+ T cells from PBMCs. These receptors were taken from a human donor in good health. CDR3s include the opening cysteine and the closing phenylalanine or tryptophan. A D gene is named only where the DNA matches it firmly.

D	V	J	DNA	CDR3
TRBD2	TRBV7-6	TRBJ2-1	TGTGCCAGCAGTCCGGGGGGGCCGACCTACAATGAGCAGTTCTTC	CASSPGGPTYNEQFF
TRBD1	TRBV5-4	TRBJ2-7	TGTGCCAGCAGCGTACAGGGGTACGAGCAGTACTTC	CASSVQGYEQYF
-	TRBV5-1	TRBJ2-7	TGCGCCAGCAGCGAATGGACAGATAAGCCCTACGAGCAGTACTTC	CASSEWTDKPYEQYF
-	TRBV10-3	TRBJ1-2	TGTGCCATCAGTGAGTCGGGAGAAGCTAACTATGGCTACACCTTC	CAISESGEANYGYTF
-	TRBV7-6	TRBJ2-7	TGTGCCAGCAGCTTATCCCCCGGTGTCTACGAGCAGTACTTC	CASSLSPGVYEQYF
TRBD1	TRBV5-6	TRBJ2-2	TGTGCCAGCAGCTTGTGGGCGACAGGGTTACCAACCGGGGAGCTGTTTTTT	CASSLWATGLPTGELFF
TRBD1	TRBV5-1	TRBJ2-3	TGCGCCAGCAGCTCGAGGACAGGGGGCACAGATACGCAGTATTTT	CASSSRTGGTDTQYF
TRBD2	TRBV10-1	TRBJ2-7	TGCGCCAGCAGTGATGGACTAGCGGGGGGCCCAGCCTACGAGCAGTACTTC	CASSDGLAGGPAYEQYF
TRBD1	TRBV6-5	TRBJ1-6	TGTGCCAGCAGCTTGGGACAGCCGGGGAATTCACCCCTCCACTTT	CASSLGQPGNSPLHF
TRBD1	TRBV7-9	TRBJ2-7	TGTGCCAGCAGCTTAAGTCTCCGGGACAGGGAAAGAGGGGAGCAGTACTTC	CASSLSLRDRERGEQYF
TRBD1	TRBV6-2/TRBV6-3	TRBJ1-6	TGTGCCAGCAACAAGGACAGGGGGCGAAATTCACCCCTCCACTTT	CASNKDRGRNSPLHF
TRBD1	TRBV12-3/TRBV12-4	TRBJ2-5	TGTGCCAGCAGTTTCAGGGGGCCAGGAGAGACCCAGTACTTC	CASSFRGPGETQYF
-	TRBV9	TRBJ1-2	TGTGCCAGCAGCGTAGCGGAAAACTATGGCTACACCTTC	CASSVAENYGYTF
TRBD1	TRBV12-3/TRBV12-4	TRBJ1-1	TGTGCCAGCAGTACGAATGAACAGGGGATGAACACTGAAGCTTTCTTT	CASSTNEQGMNTEAFF
TRBD1	TRBV25-1	TRBJ1-6	TGTGCCAGCAGTCCCCCAGAGGGGGCAGGATCACCCCTCCACTTT	CASSPPEGAGSPLHF
-	TRBV15	TRBJ1-1	TGTGCCACCAGCAGAGATTGGAGGGGGGCAAACACTGAAGCTTTCTTT	CATSRDWRGANTEAFF
-	TRBV7-9	TRBJ2-7	TGTGCCGGCCAAAGGGATTCCTACGAGCAGTACTTC	CAGQRDSYEQYF
-	TRBV6-5	TRBJ1-2	TGTGCCAGCAGACAACAGGGACCCTATGGCTACACCTTC	CASRQQGPYGYTF
TRBD1	TRBV29-1	TRBJ1-2	TGCAGCGTTGAAGGGACAGGGCACGGCTACACCTTC	CSVEGTGHGYTF
-	TRBV7-8	TRBJ1-1	TGTGCCAGCAGCCTAACAGATGAAGCTTTCTTT	CASSLTDEAFF
TRBD2	TRBV5-1	TRBJ2-2	TGCGCCAGCAAACTAGCGGAGAACACCGGGGAGCTGTTTTTT	CASKLAENTGELFF
TRBD2	TRBV6-4	TRBJ2-1	TGTGCCAGCAGTGCGGCTAGCGGGGGGGCCGATGAGCAGTTCTTC	CASSAASGGADEQFF
-	TRBV4-3	TRBJ2-5	TGCGCCAGCAGCCCTCAGGGTTACCAAGAGACCCAGTACTTC	CASSPQGYQETQYF
-	TRBV11-2	TRBJ1-1	TGTGCCAGCAGCTTAGGCGGGGGGTGGGACACTGAAGCTTTCTTT	CASSLGGGWDTEAFF
TRBD2	TRBV9	TRBJ2-3	TGTGCCAGCAGCGGTAGCGGGGGGGCCACTAGCACAGATACGCAGTATTTT	CASSGSGGATSTDTQYF
-	TRBV4-1	TRBJ2-1	TGCGCCAGCAGCCAAGTTGGGCAGGGCAAGGATGAGCAGTTCTTC	CASSQVGQGKDEQFF